The clone carrying this TCR beta chain came up once. Germline V gene sequence: CDR1 PRHDT, CDR2 FYEKMQ (reference sequence). This CDR3 is built from 14 residues. Trimming shortened V by 1 base and J by 1 base, and 7 bases separated the two germline ends. This sample was taken from a study of graft-versus-host responses after intestinal transplantation. Study outcomes and limitations: GvH clones were identified in recipient marrow, with some first appearing in ileum or blood.

With 200,000 irradiated, violet-dye-labeled stimulator cells, 200,000 CFSE-labeled responder cells were plated. TCRdb's table, derived via immunoSEQ multiplex PCR, lists solely in-frame clones and lacks some. The repertoire consists of about 10,000 clones, with 35% to 40% occurring once and the leading ten covering around 13%. The J gene is TRBJ1-1, the V gene TRBV13, with unresolved D. This sequence was found in a human patient who received an intestinal transplant. The material was alloreactive CD8+ T cells from a mixed lymphocyte reaction culture, obtained before intestinal transplant. Noted subset: CFSE-low proliferating T cells sorted from roughly 6-day pre-transplant mixed lymphocyte reaction (GvH or HvG direction). CDR3 bases: TGTGCCAGCAGCTTAGTGACACCGAACACTGAAGCTTTCTTT. Translated, it gives CASSLVTPNTEAFF. Looking up the rest from reference TRBV13 and TRBJ1-1 gives the full variable domain: AAGVIQSPRHLIKEKRETATLKCYPIPRHDTVYWYQQGPGQDPQFLISFYEKMQSDKGSIPDRFSAQQFSDYHSELNMSSLELGDSALYFCASSLVTPNTEAFFGQGTRLTVV.